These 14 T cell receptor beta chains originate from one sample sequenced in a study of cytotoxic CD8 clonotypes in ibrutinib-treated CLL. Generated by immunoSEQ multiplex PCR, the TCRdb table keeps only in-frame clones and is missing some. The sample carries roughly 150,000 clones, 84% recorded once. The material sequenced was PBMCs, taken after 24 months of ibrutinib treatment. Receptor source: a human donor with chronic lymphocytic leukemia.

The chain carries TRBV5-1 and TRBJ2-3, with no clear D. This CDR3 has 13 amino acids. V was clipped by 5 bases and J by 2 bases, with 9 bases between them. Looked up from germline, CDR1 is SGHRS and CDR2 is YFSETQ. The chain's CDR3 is CASSRQVTDTQYF. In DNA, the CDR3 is TGCGCCAGCAGTCGGCAGGTCACAGATACGCAGTATTTT.

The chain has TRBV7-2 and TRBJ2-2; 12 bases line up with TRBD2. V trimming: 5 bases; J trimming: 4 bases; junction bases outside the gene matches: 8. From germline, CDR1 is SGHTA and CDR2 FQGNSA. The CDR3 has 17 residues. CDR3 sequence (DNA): TGTGCCAGCAGCACACGAAGGACTAGCGGGGTCACCGGGGAGCTGTTTTTT. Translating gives CASSTRRTSGVTGELFF.

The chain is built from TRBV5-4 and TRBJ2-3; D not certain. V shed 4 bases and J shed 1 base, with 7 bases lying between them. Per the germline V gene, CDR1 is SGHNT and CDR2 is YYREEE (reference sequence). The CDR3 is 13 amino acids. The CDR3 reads CASSPGRTDTQYF. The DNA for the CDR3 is TGTGCCAGCAGCCCCGGGCGCACAGATACGCAGTATTTT. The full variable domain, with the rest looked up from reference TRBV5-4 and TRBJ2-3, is ETGVTQSPTHLIKTRGQQVTLRCSSQSGHNTVSWYQQALGQGPQFIFQYYREEENGRGNFPPRFSGLQFPNYSSELNVNALELDDSALYLCASSPGRTDTQYFGPGTRLTVL.

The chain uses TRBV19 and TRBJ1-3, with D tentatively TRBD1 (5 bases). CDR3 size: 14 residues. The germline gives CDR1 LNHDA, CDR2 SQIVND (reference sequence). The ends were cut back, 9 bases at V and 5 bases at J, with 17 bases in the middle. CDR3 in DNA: TGTGCCAGCCACGTGACGGGACGGCGAAACACCATATATTTT. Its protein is CASHVTGRRNTIYF.

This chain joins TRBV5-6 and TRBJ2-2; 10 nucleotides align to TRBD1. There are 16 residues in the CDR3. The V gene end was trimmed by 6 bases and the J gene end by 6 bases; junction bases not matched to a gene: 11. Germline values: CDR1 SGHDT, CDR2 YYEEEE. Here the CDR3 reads CASIPGGQGLAGELFF. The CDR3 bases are TGTGCCAGCATCCCAGGGGGACAGGGGTTAGCCGGGGAGCTGTTTTTT. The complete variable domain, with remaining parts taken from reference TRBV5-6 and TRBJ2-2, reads DAGVTQSPTHLIKTRGQQVTLRCSPKSGHDTVSWYQQALGQGPQFIFQYYEEEERQRGNFPDRFSGHQFPNYSSELNVNALLLGDSALYLCASIPGGQGLAGELFFGEGSRLTVL.

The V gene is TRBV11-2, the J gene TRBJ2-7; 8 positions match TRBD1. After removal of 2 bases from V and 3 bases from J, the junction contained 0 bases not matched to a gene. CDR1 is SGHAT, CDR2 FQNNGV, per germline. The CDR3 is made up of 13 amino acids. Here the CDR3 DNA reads TGTGCCAGCAGCTTAACAGGGGGCTACGAGCAGTACTTC. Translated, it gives CASSLTGGYEQYF.

CDR3 region: CSVVGVSYEQYF. The DNA for the CDR3 is TGCAGCGTTGTCGGGGTCTCCTACGAGCAGTACTTC. The rearrangement joins TRBV29-1 to TRBJ2-7; TRBD2 is a possible D gene (5 bases). From germline, CDR1 is SQVTM and CDR2 ANQGSEA. Trimming left V 4 bases short and J 0 bases short, with 7 bases between. There are 12 residues in the CDR3.

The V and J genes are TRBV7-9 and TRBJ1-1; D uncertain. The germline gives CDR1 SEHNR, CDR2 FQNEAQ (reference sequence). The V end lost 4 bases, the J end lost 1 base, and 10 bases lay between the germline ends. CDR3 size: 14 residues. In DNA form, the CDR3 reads TGTGCCAGCAGCTCTAGCGATGGGAACACTGAAGCTTTCTTT. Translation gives CASSSSDGNTEAFF.

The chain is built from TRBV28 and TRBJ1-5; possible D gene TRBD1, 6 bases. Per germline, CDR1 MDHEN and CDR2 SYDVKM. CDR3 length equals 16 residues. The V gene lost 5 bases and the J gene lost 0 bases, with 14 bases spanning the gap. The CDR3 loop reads CASSPIDRHSNQPQHF. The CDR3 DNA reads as TGTGCCAGCAGTCCTATCGACAGGCATAGCAATCAGCCCCAGCATTTT.

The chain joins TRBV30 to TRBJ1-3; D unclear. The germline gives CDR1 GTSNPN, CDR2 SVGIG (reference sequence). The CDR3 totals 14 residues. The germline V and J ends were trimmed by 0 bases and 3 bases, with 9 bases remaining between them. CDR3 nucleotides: TGTGCCTGGAGTGTTTTGGGGAGTGGAAACACCATATATTTT. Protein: CAWSVLGSGNTIYF.

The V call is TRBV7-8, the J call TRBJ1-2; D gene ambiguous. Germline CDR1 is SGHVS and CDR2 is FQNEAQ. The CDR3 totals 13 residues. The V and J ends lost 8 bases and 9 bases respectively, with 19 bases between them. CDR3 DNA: TGTGCCAGCCAAGTAGCCTTTGGTGGAAGCTACACCTTC. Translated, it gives CASQVAFGGSYTF.

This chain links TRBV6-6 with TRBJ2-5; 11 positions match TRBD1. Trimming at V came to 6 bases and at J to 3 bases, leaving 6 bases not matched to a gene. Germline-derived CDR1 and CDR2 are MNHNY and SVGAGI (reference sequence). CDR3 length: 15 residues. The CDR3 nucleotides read TGTGCCAGCAGCGGCAGGACAGGGGGCAAAGAGACCCAGTACTTC. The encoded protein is CASSGRTGGKETQYF.

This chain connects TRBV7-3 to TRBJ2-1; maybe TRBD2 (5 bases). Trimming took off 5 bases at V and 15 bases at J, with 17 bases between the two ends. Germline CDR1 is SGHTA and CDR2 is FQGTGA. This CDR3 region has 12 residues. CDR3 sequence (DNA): TGTGCCAGCAGCCCCGAACTAGGGAGACCGTTCTTC. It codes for CASSPELGRPFF. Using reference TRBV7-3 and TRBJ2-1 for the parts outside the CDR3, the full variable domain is GAGVSQTPSNKVTEKGKYVELRCDPISGHTALYWYRQSLGQGPEFLIYFQGTGAADDSGLPNDRFFAVRPEGSVSTLKIQRTERGDSAVYLCASSPELGRPFFGPGTRLTVL.

As DNA, the CDR3 is TGCGCCAGCAGCTCGACAGCGTACTCTGGAAACACCATATATTTT. Translated, it gives CASSSTAYSGNTIYF. The chain uses TRBV5-1 and TRBJ1-3; weak D call: TRBD1 (5 bases). V lost 3 bases, J lost 0 bases, and 10 bases lay in between. The CDR3 extends over 15 amino acids. CDR1 and CDR2 from the germline V gene are SGHRS and YFSETQ.